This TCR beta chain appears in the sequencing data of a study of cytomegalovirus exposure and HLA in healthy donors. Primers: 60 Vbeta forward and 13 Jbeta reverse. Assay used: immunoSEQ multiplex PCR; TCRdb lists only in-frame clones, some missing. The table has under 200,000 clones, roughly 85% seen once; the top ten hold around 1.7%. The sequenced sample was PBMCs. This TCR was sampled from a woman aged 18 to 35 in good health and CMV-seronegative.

For the CDR3, the DNA is TGTGCCAGTAAGGAGGGTCGCGAGCAGTACTTC. It yields the protein CASKEGREQYF. V and J are TRBV19 and TRBJ2-7, with TRBD2 as a possible D gene (6 bases). The CDR3 runs to 11 residues. The germline gives CDR1 LNHDA, CDR2 SQIVND (reference sequence). Trimming pared 7 bases from V and 6 bases from J, leaving 10 bases between.